The 13 T cell receptor beta chains given below trace back to one sample, sequenced in a study of shared clonotypes between healthy human individuals. TCRdb keeps only in-frame clones here, not all; method: immunoSEQ multiplex PCR. The table lists 2 million to 2.5 million clones, 85% to 95% of them singletons. The sample consisted of naive CD4+ T cells from PBMCs. The subset is: CD45RA+ positively selected. These receptors originate from a man younger than 30 in good health. Some clones in this sample may be carry-over from other donors' samples.

The rearrangement links TRBV27 to TRBJ1-6; D not resolved. Germline CDR1 is MNHEY and CDR2 is SMNVEV (reference sequence). V was clipped by 5 bases and J by 13 bases, with 12 bases between them. The CDR3 runs 12 residues. Written as DNA, the CDR3 is TGTGCCAGCAGTAACTCTCGACACCCCCTCCACTTT. Protein product: CASSNSRHPLHF.

This clone occurred a few times. The sample has other DNA sequences that encode this CDR3 too. The chain recombines TRBV9 with TRBJ1-1, with D possibly being TRBD1 (5 bases). This CDR3 is built from 15 residues. Germline V lookup: CDR1 SGDLS, CDR2 YYNGEE. V was pared by 4 bases and J by 4 bases, with 17 bases between. DNA of the CDR3: TGTGCCAGCAGCCCCTTGGGACTCAGTGGCACTGAAGCTTTCTTT. Translated: CASSPLGLSGTEAFF.

DNA of the CDR3: TGTGCCAGCAGCCCCTTGATGGATTCACCCCTCCACTTT. Amino acid sequence: CASSPLMDSPLHF. This rearrangement joins TRBV27 to TRBJ1-6; D ambiguous. The germline V gene encodes CDR1 MNHEY and CDR2 SMNVEV (reference sequence). The ends were cut back, 6 bases at V and 8 bases at J, with 11 bases in the middle. The CDR3 spans 13 residues.

The gene calls are TRBV11-2 and TRBJ2-2, with D perhaps TRBD1 (5 bases). Deletions cut 7 bases from V and 5 bases from J, with 14 bases between. The V gene's germline CDR1 is SGHAT and CDR2 FQNNGV. This CDR3 spans 14 amino acids. The DNA of the CDR3 is TGTGCCAGCACCGCGACAGAACATACCGGGGAGCTGTTTTTT. Its translation: CASTATEHTGELFF.

The gene calls are TRBV7-3 and TRBJ1-5; perhaps TRBD1 as D (6 bases). The CDR3 sequence is 18 residues long. Germline CDR1 reads SGHTA; CDR2 reads FQGTGA. The V gene lost 5 bases and the J gene lost 3 bases, with 23 bases spanning the gap. The CDR3 nucleotides read TGTGCCAGCAGCAAGACCCTTGGACAGAGATCCTACAATCAGCCCCAGCATTTT. Translation gives CASSKTLGQRSYNQPQHF.

J is TRBJ2-1 and V is TRBV5-1; 12 bases map to TRBD2. Trimming cost V 3 bases and J 4 bases; bases outside gene matches: 8. CDR1 and CDR2 (germline): SGHRS, YFSETQ. The CDR3 has 17 amino acids. CDR3 amino acids: CASSYGLAGLIYNEQFF. The CDR3 coding sequence is TGCGCCAGCAGCTACGGACTAGCGGGACTGATTTACAATGAGCAGTTCTTC.

This clone was counted only a few times. CDR3 in DNA: TGTGCCAGCAGTTTAGGACAGGGCAAAGCTTTCTTT. This sequence encodes CASSLGQGKAFF. The V and J genes are TRBV6-5 and TRBJ1-1; 8 nucleotides agree with TRBD1. With 4 bases clipped from V and 9 bases from J, the junction kept 4 bases outside the gene matches. Germline V gene data show CDR1 as MNHEY and CDR2 as SVGAGI. The CDR3 totals 12 residues.

The chain carries TRBV28 and TRBJ1-5; D gene ambiguous. Trimming left V 3 bases short and J 5 bases short, with 11 bases between. The CDR3 loop spans 14 amino acids. Germline V CDR1 and CDR2: MDHEN, SYDVKM. The CDR3 loop is CASSLTVAYQPQHF. CDR3 nucleotides: TGTGCCAGCAGTTTGACGGTTGCCTATCAGCCCCAGCATTTT. Full variable domain (missing parts from reference TRBV28 and TRBJ1-5): DVKVTQSSRYLVKRTGEKVFLECVQDMDHENMFWYRQDPGLGLRLIYFSYDVKMKEKGDIPEGYSVSREKKERFSLILESASTNQTSMYLCASSLTVAYQPQHFGDGTRLSIL.

V gene TRBV14 combines with J gene TRBJ2-5; D not certain. Germline CDR1 reads SGHDN; CDR2 reads FVKESK. The CDR3 runs 16 residues. The V and J ends lost 0 bases and 5 bases respectively, with 16 bases between them. CDR3 in amino acids: CASSQERITERETQYF. The DNA of the CDR3 is TGTGCCAGCAGCCAAGAACGTATTACAGAACGGGAGACCCAGTACTTC.

The rearrangement uses TRBV28 and TRBJ1-1; the match to TRBD1 covers 10 bases. V dropped 7 bases and J dropped 1; count of bases not matched to a gene: 6. The CDR3 is 15 amino acids. CDR1 MDHEN and CDR2 SYDVKM come from the germline V gene. CDR3 in DNA: TGTGCCAGCAAACTGGGACAGGGGCGGAACACTGAAGCTTTCTTT. Its translation: CASKLGQGRNTEAFF.

The rearrangement uses TRBV5-6 and TRBJ1-5, with D perhaps TRBD1 (5 bases). CDR1 and CDR2 from the germline V gene are SGHDT and YYEEEE. V lost 4 bases to trimming and J lost 0 bases, with 14 bases between them. This CDR3 region has 16 residues. The CDR3 DNA is TGTGCCAGCAGCCAACGGGGGTTCTATAGCAATCAGCCCCAGCATTTT. It is translated as CASSQRGFYSNQPQHF.

The genes are TRBV29-1 and TRBJ1-2, with TRBD1 identical over 9 bases. The trim removed 4 bases at V and 4 bases at J, leaving 7 bases unmatched. There are 14 residues in the CDR3. The V gene's germline CDR1 is SQVTM and CDR2 ANQGSEA. The CDR3 reads CSVVMDRGSYGYTF. CDR3 nucleotides: TGCAGCGTTGTAATGGACAGGGGTAGCTATGGCTACACCTTC.

DNA for the CDR3: TGTGCCAGCAGCACGAGACTAGCGGGAACGGCAGATACGCAGTATTTT. Encoded protein: CASSTRLAGTADTQYF. The V call is TRBV5-4, the J call TRBJ2-3, with 11 bases lining up with TRBD2. The length of the CDR3 is 16 residues. CDR1 SGHNT and CDR2 YYREEE come from the germline V gene (reference sequence). Trimming cost V 4 bases and J 4 bases; bases outside gene matches: 8.